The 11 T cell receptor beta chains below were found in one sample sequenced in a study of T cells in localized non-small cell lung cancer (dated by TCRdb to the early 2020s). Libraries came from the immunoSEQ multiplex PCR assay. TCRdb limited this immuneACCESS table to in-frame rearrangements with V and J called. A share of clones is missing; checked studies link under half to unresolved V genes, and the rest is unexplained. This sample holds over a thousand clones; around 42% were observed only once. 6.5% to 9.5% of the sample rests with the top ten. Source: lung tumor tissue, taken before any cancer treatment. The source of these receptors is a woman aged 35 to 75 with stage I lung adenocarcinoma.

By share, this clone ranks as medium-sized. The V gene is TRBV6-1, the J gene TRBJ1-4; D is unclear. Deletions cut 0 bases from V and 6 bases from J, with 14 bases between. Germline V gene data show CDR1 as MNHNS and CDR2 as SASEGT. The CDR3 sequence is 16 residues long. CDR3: CASSEARGLVYEKLFF. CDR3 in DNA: TGTGCCAGCAGTGAAGCGAGAGGATTAGTTTATGAAAAACTGTTTTTT.

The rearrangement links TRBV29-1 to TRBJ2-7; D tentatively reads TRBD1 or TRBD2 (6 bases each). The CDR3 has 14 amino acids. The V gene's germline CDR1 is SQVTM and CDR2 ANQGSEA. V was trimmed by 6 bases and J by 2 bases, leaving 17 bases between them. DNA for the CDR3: TGCAGCGTGAGGGGGGAGGACAACACCTACGAGCAGTACTTC. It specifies CSVRGEDNTYEQYF.

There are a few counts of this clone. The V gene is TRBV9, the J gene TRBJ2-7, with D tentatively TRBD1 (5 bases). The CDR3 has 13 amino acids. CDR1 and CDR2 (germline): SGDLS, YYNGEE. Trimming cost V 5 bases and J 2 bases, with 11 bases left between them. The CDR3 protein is CASRDDSAYEQYF. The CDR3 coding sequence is TGTGCCAGCAGAGATGACAGCGCCTACGAGCAGTACTTC.

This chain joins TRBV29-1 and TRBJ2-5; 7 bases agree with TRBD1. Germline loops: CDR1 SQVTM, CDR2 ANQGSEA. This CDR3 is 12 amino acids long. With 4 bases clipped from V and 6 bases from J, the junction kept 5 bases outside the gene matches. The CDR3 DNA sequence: TGCAGCGTTGTAGGGGGCCCGAAGACCCAGTACTTC. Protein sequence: CSVVGGPKTQYF.

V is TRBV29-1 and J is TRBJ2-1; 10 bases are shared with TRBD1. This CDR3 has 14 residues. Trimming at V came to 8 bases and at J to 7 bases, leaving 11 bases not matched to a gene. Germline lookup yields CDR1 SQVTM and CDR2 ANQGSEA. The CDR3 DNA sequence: TGCAGCTTATCCGGGACAGGGGTAGCGAATGAGCAGTTCTTC. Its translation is CSLSGTGVANEQFF.

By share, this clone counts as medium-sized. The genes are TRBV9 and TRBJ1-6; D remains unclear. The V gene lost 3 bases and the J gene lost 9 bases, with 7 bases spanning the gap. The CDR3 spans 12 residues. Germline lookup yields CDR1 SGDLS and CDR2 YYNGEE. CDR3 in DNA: TGTGCCAGCAGCGGAACTGGTTCACCCCTCCACTTT. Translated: CASSGTGSPLHF.

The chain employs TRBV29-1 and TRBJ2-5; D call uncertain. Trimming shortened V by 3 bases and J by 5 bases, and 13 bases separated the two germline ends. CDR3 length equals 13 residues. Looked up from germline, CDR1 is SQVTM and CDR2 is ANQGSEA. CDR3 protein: CSVDRIGSETQYF. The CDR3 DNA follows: TGCAGCGTTGATAGGATAGGTAGTGAGACCCAGTACTTC.

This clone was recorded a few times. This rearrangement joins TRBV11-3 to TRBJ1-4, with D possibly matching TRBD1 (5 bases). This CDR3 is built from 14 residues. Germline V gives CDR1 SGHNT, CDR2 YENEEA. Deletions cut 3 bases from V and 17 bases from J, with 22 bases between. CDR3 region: CASSLGGLDSSRFF. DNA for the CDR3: TGTGCCAGCAGCTTGGGGGGGTTGGACTCTTCCCGATTTTTT.

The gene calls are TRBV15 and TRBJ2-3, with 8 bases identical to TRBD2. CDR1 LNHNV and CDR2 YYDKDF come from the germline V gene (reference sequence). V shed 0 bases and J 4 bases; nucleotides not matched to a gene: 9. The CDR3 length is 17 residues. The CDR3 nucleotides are TGTGCCACCAGCAGAGATCGGAATAGCGGGGTATCAGATACGCAGTATTTT. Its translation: CATSRDRNSGVSDTQYF.

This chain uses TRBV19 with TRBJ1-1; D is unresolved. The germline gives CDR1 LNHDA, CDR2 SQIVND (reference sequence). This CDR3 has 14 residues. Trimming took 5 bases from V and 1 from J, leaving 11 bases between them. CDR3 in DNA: TGTGCCAGTAGTCCCCCGGGATCGAACACTGAAGCTTTCTTT. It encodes CASSPPGSNTEAFF.

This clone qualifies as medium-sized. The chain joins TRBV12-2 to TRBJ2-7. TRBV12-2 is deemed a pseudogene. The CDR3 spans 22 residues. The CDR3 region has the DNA TGTGCAAGTCGCTTAGTCCGGGGGCCGAGAAGGAGGTGTTGGTTCTCAGGCTACGAGCAGTACTTC. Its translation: CASRLVRGPRRRCWFSGYEQYF.